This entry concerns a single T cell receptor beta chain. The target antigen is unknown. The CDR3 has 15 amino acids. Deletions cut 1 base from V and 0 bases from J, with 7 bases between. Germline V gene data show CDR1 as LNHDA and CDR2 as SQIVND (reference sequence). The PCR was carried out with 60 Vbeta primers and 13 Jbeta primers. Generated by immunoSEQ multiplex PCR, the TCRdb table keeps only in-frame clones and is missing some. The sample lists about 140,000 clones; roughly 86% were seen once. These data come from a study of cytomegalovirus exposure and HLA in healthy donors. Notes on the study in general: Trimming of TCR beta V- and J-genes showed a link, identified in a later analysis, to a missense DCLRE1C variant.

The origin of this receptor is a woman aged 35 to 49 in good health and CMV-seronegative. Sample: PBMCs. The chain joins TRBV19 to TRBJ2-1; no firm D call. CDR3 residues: CASSIGSASYNEQFF. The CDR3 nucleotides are TGTGCCAGTAGTATAGGAAGCGCCTCCTACAATGAGCAGTTCTTC.